The 19 T cell receptor beta chains listed next were all sequenced from one sample in a study of regulatory T cells in long-lasting Graves disease. Indicated time point: newly diagnosed GD, antithyroid drugs for less than 3 months. RNA isolated from PBMCs was used to make the TCR library. CDR3 regions were amplified by Arm-PCR using iRepertoire HTBI primers to build TCR beta libraries. TCRdb reprocessed the multiplex PCR reads with MiXCR, giving one entry per CDR3 protein. Of approximately 350,000 distinct CDR3 sequences listed, approximately 12% are singletons. This same sample was also taken into another study, of T cells in Graves' hyperthyroidism and ophthalmopathy.

Material: peripheral blood mononuclear cells (PBMCs), obtained at new diagnosis, from a patient treated with antithyroid drugs. These receptors all come from a woman aged 18 to 35 with Graves disease.

The table lists this clonotype with a few counts. The rearrangement joins TRBV11-2 to TRBJ2-1; D unclear. CDR3 length: 16 amino acids. Germline V gene sequence: CDR1 SGHAT, CDR2 FQNNGV. The V and J ends lost 0 bases and 0 bases respectively, with 9 bases between them. This CDR3 is CASSLERSSSYNEQFF. Written as DNA, the CDR3 is TGTGCCAGCAGCTTAGAAAGGTCAAGCTCCTACAATGAGCAGTTCTTC.

This clonotype was counted at least ten times. The rearrangement links TRBV7-2 to TRBJ2-5; unclear D gene. Looked up from germline, CDR1 is SGHTA and CDR2 is FQGNSA. Deletions cut 2 bases from V and 5 bases from J, with 6 bases between. The CDR3 consists of 12 residues. The CDR3 loop reads CASSLRWETQYF. The CDR3 DNA follows: TGTGCCAGCAGCTTACGATGGGAGACCCAGTACTTC.

V gene TRBV19 combines with J gene TRBJ2-6, with unresolved D. In germline, CDR1 is LNHDA, CDR2 SQIVND (reference sequence). The CDR3 extends over 13 amino acids. Deletions cut 8 bases from V and 0 bases from J, with 5 bases between. The CDR3 here is CASGDSGANVLTF. CDR3 sequence (DNA): TGTGCCAGTGGGGACTCTGGGGCCAACGTCCTGACTTTC.

This clonotype occurred many times. CDR3 amino acids: CASSPRLVQETQYF. The CDR3 nucleotides read TGTGCCAGCAGCCCCCGCCTAGTTCAAGAGACCCAGTACTTC. The J gene is TRBJ2-5, the V gene TRBV11-2; no definite D call. Trimming took 5 bases from V and 2 from J, leaving 12 bases between them. The CDR3 runs 14 residues. CDR1 is SGHAT and CDR2 is FQNNGV in the germline V gene.

The chain has TRBV4-1 and TRBJ2-2, with a tentative D call TRBD1 (5 bases). This CDR3 has 16 residues. CDR1 MGHRA and CDR2 YSYEKL come from the germline V gene. V was cut by 4 bases and J by 4 bases, with 16 bases left in between. The CDR3 is CASSPLGSRVTGELFF. The CDR3 DNA follows: TGCGCCAGCAGCCCCCTCGGCTCCAGGGTCACCGGGGAGCTGTTTTTT.

As concerns this clonotype: This likely traces to a read error, being one base from a far larger clone. This chain connects TRBV12-3 or TRBV12-4 to TRBJ2-7; 7 nucleotides align to TRBD1. The DNA end is a closer match to TRBJ2-3, so the J assignment may be wrong. The CDR3 totals 15 residues. The CDR3 here is CSSSFQGGAADTQYF. DNA for the CDR3: TGTTCCAGCAGTTTTCAAGGGGGCGCCGCAGATACGCAGTATTTT.

This clonotype was observed at least ten times. The gene calls are TRBV5-1 and TRBJ2-5; possible D gene TRBD1, 6 bases. Germline-derived CDR1 and CDR2 are SGHRS and YFSETQ. The ends were cut back, 6 bases at V and 2 bases at J, with 20 bases in the middle. The CDR3 is made up of 16 amino acids. The CDR3 protein is CASKPRTGRPQETQYF. The DNA of the CDR3 is TGCGCCAGCAAGCCCCGAACAGGGAGACCTCAAGAGACCCAGTACTTC.

In the case of this clonotype: The CDR3 does not end in the conserved phenylalanine or tryptophan, so this is likely a read error. It is unclear where the CDR3 begins or ends on the DNA, so no DNA is shown, and the CDR3 is as TCRdb lists it. J is TRBJ2-5 and V is TRBV12-3 or TRBV12-4; the table's D call, TRBD1, was not checked against the DNA. From its first to its last residue, the CDR3 has 12 amino acids. CDR3 loop: CASSPIDRGKSL.

This clonotype was recorded many times. CDR3 coding DNA: TGTGCCAGCAGTTACTCGGGCCTAGACCTAACCTACGAGCAGTACTTC. This gives the protein CASSYSGLDLTYEQYF. This chain uses TRBV6-7 with TRBJ2-7, with unresolved D. TRBV6-7 is placed among ORFs of uncertain function. The CDR3 contains 16 residues. Trimming took off 0 bases at V and 2 bases at J, with 14 bases between the two ends.

A note on this clonotype: This likely reflects a read error, since a far larger clone is one base away. This chain joins TRBV6-1 and TRBJ1-1; D unclear. Per germline, CDR1 MNHNS and CDR2 SASEGT. This CDR3 contains 11 residues. V lost 10 bases and J lost 1, with 7 bases in between. Here the CDR3 reads CAISENTEAFF. CDR3 coding DNA: TGTGCCATCTCAGAGAACACTGAAGCTTTCTTT.

This clonotype was counted ten times or more. This chain links TRBV2 with TRBJ2-3; 8 bases agree with TRBD1. V lost 4 bases and J lost 6; bases outside the gene matches: 9. This CDR3 has 15 residues. Germline CDR1 reads SNHLY; CDR2 reads FYNNEI. CDR3 in amino acids: CASSGWTGRTDTQYF. CDR3 DNA sequence: TGTGCCAGCAGTGGCTGGACAGGGAGGACGGATACGCAGTATTTT.

The gene calls are TRBV9 and TRBJ2-2; TRBD1 or TRBD2 may be the D gene (5 bases each). The V and J ends lost 5 bases and 1 base respectively, with 15 bases between them. Germline V gene lookup returns CDR1 SGDLS and CDR2 YYNGEE. The length of the CDR3 is 16 residues. CDR3 nucleotides: TGTGCCAGCAGATCTTACGGGGCAGAGAACACCGGGGAGCTGTTTTTT. It translates to CASRSYGAENTGELFF.

This clonotype showed up just a few times. This sequence joins TRBV12-3 or TRBV12-4 and TRBJ1-4, with D possibly TRBD1 on 6 matching bases. The CDR3 is 17 residues long. The V and J ends lost 6 bases and 8 bases respectively, with 25 bases between them. CDR3 DNA sequence: TGTGCCAGCAGAGTTAGCCCAGATGGACAGCGGAGGGAAAAACTGTTTTTT. It is translated as CASRVSPDGQRREKLFF.

The rearrangement uses TRBV29-1 and TRBJ2-3; D ambiguous. The CDR3 is made up of 10 amino acids. Germline-derived CDR1 and CDR2 are SQVTM and ANQGSEA. V dropped 7 bases and J dropped 7 bases, with 9 bases sitting between them. CDR3 residues: CSAAVNTQYF. The CDR3 coding sequence is TGCAGCGCCGCTGTTAATACGCAGTATTTT.

CDR3 in DNA: TGCGCCAGCAGCCAAGGTACCAGAGAAAAACTGTTTTTT. This sequence encodes CASSQGTREKLFF. This rearrangement joins TRBV4-1 to TRBJ1-4; D is undetermined. The CDR3 spans 13 residues. CDR1 is MGHRA, CDR2 YSYEKL, per germline. Trimming removed 1 base at V and 8 bases at J, with 8 bases between.

The chain links TRBV4-3 to TRBJ2-3; 10 bases are a match to TRBD2. Per germline, CDR1 LGHNA and CDR2 YSLEER. The V gene end was trimmed by 0 bases and the J gene end by 2 bases; junction bases not matched to a gene: 11. The CDR3 is made up of 19 amino acids. Here the CDR3 reads CASSQEWEQLAGITDTQYF. CDR3 bases: TGCGCCAGCAGCCAAGAATGGGAGCAACTAGCGGGGATCACAGATACGCAGTATTTT.

This clonotype appeared many times. This sequence joins TRBV12-3 or TRBV12-4 and TRBJ1-4; the D is unclear. The germline V and J ends were trimmed by 2 bases and 2 bases, with 6 bases remaining between them. The CDR3 length is 14 residues. As DNA, the CDR3 is TGTGCCAGCAGTTTAAGGTGGACTAATGAAAAACTGTTTTTT. It is translated as CASSLRWTNEKLFF.

This clonotype was counted a few times. The chain has TRBV5-1 and TRBJ2-7; D unclear. The CDR3 extends over 13 amino acids. The germline V gene has CDR1 SGHRS and CDR2 YFSETQ. Deletions cut 2 bases from V and 3 bases from J, with 9 bases between. The CDR3 nucleotides read TGCGCCAGCAGCTTACAGAGTTACTACGAGCAGTACTTC. It encodes CASSLQSYYEQYF. Full variable domain (remainder filled in from reference TRBV5-1 and TRBJ2-7): KAGVTQTPRYLIKTRGQQVTLSCSPISGHRSVSWYQQTPGQGLQFLFEYFSETQRNKGNFPGRFSGRQFSNSRSEMNVSTLELGDSALYLCASSLQSYYEQYFGPGTRLTVT.

In this sample, this clonotype turned up many times. The chain is built from TRBV20-1 and TRBJ1-1; TRBD1 matches 10 bases. The J segment lost 11 bases and the V segment lost 5 bases, leaving 11 bases of the junction unmatched. This CDR3 has 13 amino acids. Germline V gene lookup returns CDR1 DFQATT and CDR2 SNEGSKA (reference sequence). The CDR3 sequence is CSASGTGAVWAFF. CDR3 DNA sequence: TGCAGTGCTTCCGGGACAGGGGCTGTGTGGGCTTTCTTT.